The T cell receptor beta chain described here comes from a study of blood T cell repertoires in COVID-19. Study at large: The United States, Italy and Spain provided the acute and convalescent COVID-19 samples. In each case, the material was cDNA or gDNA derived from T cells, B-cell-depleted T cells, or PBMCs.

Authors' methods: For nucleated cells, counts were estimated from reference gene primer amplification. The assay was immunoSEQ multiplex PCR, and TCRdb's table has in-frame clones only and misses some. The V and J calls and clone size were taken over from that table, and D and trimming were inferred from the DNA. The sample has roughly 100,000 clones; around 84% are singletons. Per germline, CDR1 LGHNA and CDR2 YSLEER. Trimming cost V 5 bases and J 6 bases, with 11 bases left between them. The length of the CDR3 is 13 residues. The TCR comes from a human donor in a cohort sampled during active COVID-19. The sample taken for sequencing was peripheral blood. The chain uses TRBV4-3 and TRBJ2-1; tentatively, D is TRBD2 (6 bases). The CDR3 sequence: CASSLGTPNEQFF. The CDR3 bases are TGCGCCAGCAGCTTAGGGACTCCCAATGAGCAGTTCTTC.